The rows below give T cell receptor beta chains drawn from one sample of a study of CD8+ T cells in alopecia areata. Clones were sequenced by immunoSEQ multiplex PCR, and TCRdb holds only the in-frame ones, with some missing. The repertoire consists of 120,000 or so clones, with over 60% occurring once and the leading ten covering around 5.7%. Sequenced material: CD4+ T cells sorted from blood, taken at week 4, from a patient treated with tofacitinib. Receptors originate from a human donor with alopecia areata. Both conserved end residues are part of each CDR3. The order of the fields is V gene, clone size, J gene, D gene, CDR3 DNA, CDR3 protein. A D gene is named only where the DNA matches it firmly. Clone size, where shown, is once, few, many, or a class for clones that have expanded.

V: TRBV7-9
size: .
J: TRBJ2-2
D: .
DNA: TGTGCCAGCCAGGGAAAAGAGGGGGAGCTGTTTTTT
CDR3: CASQGKEGELFF

V: TRBV7-2
size: .
J: TRBJ2-5
D: .
DNA: TGTGCCAGCAGCTTAGTGGAAGAGACCCAGTACTTC
CDR3: CASSLVEETQYF

V: TRBV25-1
size: .
J: TRBJ2-3
D: .
DNA: TGTGCCAGCAGTGAATTGAATACGCAGTATTTT
CDR3: CASSELNTQYF

V: TRBV29-1
size: .
J: TRBJ2-7
D: .
DNA: TGCAGCGTCCGCTTGGGGGGCTACGAGCAGTACTTC
CDR3: CSVRLGGYEQYF

V: TRBV7-3
size: .
J: TRBJ2-1
D: TRBD2
DNA: TGTGCCAGCAGCCAGGGACTAGCCGGCGATGAGCAGTTCTTC
CDR3: CASSQGLAGDEQFF

V: TRBV28
size: few
J: TRBJ2-1
D: .
DNA: TGTGCCAGCAGTACCCAAGGTAGCTGGAATGAGCAGTTCTTC
CDR3: CASSTQGSWNEQFF

V: TRBV9
size: .
J: TRBJ1-3
D: .
DNA: TGTGCCAGCAGCGTAGTAGGGACACAAGCTGGAAACACCATATATTTT
CDR3: CASSVVGTQAGNTIYF

V: TRBV28
size: .
J: TRBJ2-2
D: .
DNA: TGTGCCAGCAGTTTATCGGCAGGGACCGGGGAGCTGTTTTTT
CDR3: CASSLSAGTGELFF

V: TRBV29-1
size: .
J: TRBJ2-7
D: .
DNA: TGCAGCGTTGAAGATCGCCTCGACGAGCAGTACTTC
CDR3: CSVEDRLDEQYF

V: TRBV10-3
size: .
J: TRBJ1-6
D: .
DNA: TGTGCCAACCAAGGGACTAAGGGATCACCCCTCCACTTT
CDR3: CANQGTKGSPLHF

V: TRBV5-4
size: .
J: TRBJ2-5
D: TRBD2
DNA: TGTGCCAGCAGCTTGGGACTAGCGGGGACAGTGTCCCAGTACTTC
CDR3: CASSLGLAGTVSQYF

V: TRBV7-9
size: few
J: TRBJ2-5
D: TRBD2
DNA: TGTGCCAGCAGCGCCGGGACTAGCGGGAGAGAGACCCAGTACTTC
CDR3: CASSAGTSGRETQYF

V: TRBV5-6
size: once
J: TRBJ1-1
D: .
DNA: TGTGCCAGCAGCTTGGTGTGGGAGGGCACTGAAGCTTTCTTT
CDR3: CASSLVWEGTEAFF

V: TRBV30
size: .
J: TRBJ1-1
D: .
DNA: TGTGCCTGGAGTAAACAGACGGACACTGAAGCTTTCTTT
CDR3: CAWSKQTDTEAFF

V: TRBV10-3
size: few
J: TRBJ1-1
D: .
DNA: TGTGCCATCAGTGACGGGACTCAGAACACTGAAGCTTTCTTT
CDR3: CAISDGTQNTEAFF

V: TRBV9
size: .
J: TRBJ2-7
D: .
DNA: TGTGCCAGCAGCCCCCACACACGGGCAGGGGAAGGAGAGCAGTACTTC
CDR3: CASSPHTRAGEGEQYF

V: TRBV30
size: .
J: TRBJ2-4
D: .
DNA: TGTGCCTGGAGTGCACTCGGGGGCCCCGAAAACATTCAGTACTTC
CDR3: CAWSALGGPENIQYF

V: TRBV30
size: .
J: TRBJ2-7
D: TRBD1
DNA: TGTGCCTACCGGGACAGGGACTCCTACGAGCAGTACTTC
CDR3: CAYRDRDSYEQYF

V: TRBV2
size: .
J: TRBJ1-4
D: .
DNA: TGTGCCAGCAGTGAACAGATGACTGAAAAACTGTTTTTT
CDR3: CASSEQMTEKLFF

V: TRBV5-1
size: .
J: TRBJ1-2
D: .
DNA: TGCGCCAGCAGCTTGGAACAGGGACATGGCTACACCTTC
CDR3: CASSLEQGHGYTF

V: TRBV29-1
size: .
J: TRBJ2-7
D: .
DNA: TGCAGCGTTGAAGTGTCTGCTAGCTCCTACGAGCAGTACTTC
CDR3: CSVEVSASSYEQYF

V: TRBV27
size: .
J: TRBJ2-7
D: TRBD2
DNA: TGTGCCAGCAGTTTATCCCCAGGTCTAGCGGGAGTTAGGGAGCAGTACTTC
CDR3: CASSLSPGLAGVREQYF

V: TRBV30
size: .
J: TRBJ1-5
D: .
DNA: TGTGCCTGGAGTGCCTACCTATCCGGGCATAGCAATCAGCCCCAGCATTTT
CDR3: CAWSAYLSGHSNQPQHF

V: TRBV7-9
size: .
J: TRBJ1-2
D: .
DNA: TGTGCCAGCAGATCCACAGAGAACTATGGCTACACCTTC
CDR3: CASRSTENYGYTF

V: TRBV29-1
size: .
J: TRBJ2-1
D: .
DNA: TGCAGCGTTGAGGGTGTTTCGGTCAATGAGCAGTTCTTC
CDR3: CSVEGVSVNEQFF

V: TRBV18
size: few
J: TRBJ1-1
D: .
DNA: TGTGCCAGCTCACCCCAACTGAACACTGAAGCTTTCTTT
CDR3: CASSPQLNTEAFF

V: TRBV10-3
size: few
J: TRBJ2-1
D: TRBD1
DNA: TGTGCCACCCACTTGGGACAGGAATACAATGAGCAGTTCTTC
CDR3: CATHLGQEYNEQFF

V: TRBV28
size: .
J: TRBJ2-1
D: .
DNA: TGTGCCAGCAGAAGGATCGGTGAGCAGTTCTTC
CDR3: CASRRIGEQFF

V: TRBV4-1
size: once
J: TRBJ2-2
D: .
DNA: TGCGCCAGCAGCCAAGAGGGATCCGGGGAGCTGTTTTTT
CDR3: CASSQEGSGELFF

V: TRBV19
size: few
J: TRBJ2-7
D: TRBD1
DNA: TGTGCCAGTAGTATTCAACAGGGGCCCTACGAGCAGTACTTC
CDR3: CASSIQQGPYEQYF

V: TRBV5-1
size: .
J: TRBJ2-3
D: TRBD2
DNA: TGCGCCAGCAGCCCACGCCCGGGGGGAGGCACAGATACGCAGTATTTT
CDR3: CASSPRPGGGTDTQYF

V: TRBV4-1
size: .
J: TRBJ2-1
D: TRBD2
DNA: TGCGCCAGCAGCCTACAGCGCTGGACTAGAACGTTCAATGAGCAGTTCTTC
CDR3: CASSLQRWTRTFNEQFF

V: TRBV2
size: few
J: TRBJ2-3
D: .
DNA: TGTGCCAGCAGTGATGTGGGCACAGATACGCAGTATTTT
CDR3: CASSDVGTDTQYF

V: TRBV7-2
size: .
J: TRBJ1-1
D: .
DNA: TGTGCCAGCAGACCCCAGAACACTGAAGCTTTCTTT
CDR3: CASRPQNTEAFF

V: TRBV9
size: .
J: TRBJ2-5
D: .
DNA: TGTGCCAGCAGCCCCCGAATGACGGAGACCCAGTACTTC
CDR3: CASSPRMTETQYF

V: TRBV7-2
size: .
J: TRBJ2-7
D: .
DNA: TGTGCCAGCACCAATAACCGGGACGGCTACGAGCAGTACTTC
CDR3: CASTNNRDGYEQYF

V: TRBV30
size: .
J: TRBJ1-1
D: .
DNA: TGTGCCTGGATTGGCGGAGAGAACACTGAAGCTTTCTTT
CDR3: CAWIGGENTEAFF

V: TRBV7-2
size: .
J: TRBJ2-3
D: .
DNA: TGTGCCAGCAGCGCTACAGGACAGAGCACAGATACGCAGTATTTT
CDR3: CASSATGQSTDTQYF

V: TRBV7-3
size: .
J: TRBJ2-2
D: TRBD2
DNA: TGTGCCAGCAGCGCGAGCGAAGCGGGAACTAGTAGGGACACCGGGGAGCTGTTTTTT
CDR3: CASSASEAGTSRDTGELFF

V: TRBV11-2
size: .
J: TRBJ2-7
D: TRBD2
DNA: TGTGCCAGCAGCTTACTGTCTAGCGGGAGTACCTACGAGCAGTACTTC
CDR3: CASSLLSSGSTYEQYF

V: TRBV25-1
size: .
J: TRBJ2-2
D: .
DNA: TGTGCCAGCAGTGAATCTCTTAGGGACACCGGGGAGCTGTTTTTT
CDR3: CASSESLRDTGELFF

V: TRBV29-1
size: .
J: TRBJ2-5
D: .
DNA: TGCAGCGTTGCCCAAGGGACGGTAGAGACCCAGTACTTC
CDR3: CSVAQGTVETQYF

V: TRBV7-9
size: .
J: TRBJ1-5
D: .
DNA: TGTGCCAGCAGCTTAATAGGCAGTCATCAGCCCCAGCATTTT
CDR3: CASSLIGSHQPQHF

V: TRBV6-5
size: .
J: TRBJ2-2
D: .
DNA: TGTGCCAGCACCGAGACGATGAACACCGGGGAGCTGTTTTTT
CDR3: CASTETMNTGELFF

V: TRBV6-5
size: .
J: TRBJ1-5
D: .
DNA: TGTGCCAGCAGATCCGGCGACAGGATTCAGCCCCAGCATTTT
CDR3: CASRSGDRIQPQHF

V: TRBV5-4
size: few
J: TRBJ2-3
D: .
DNA: TGTGCCAGCAGCTTGGACGGCGGCAGCACAGATACGCAGTATTTT
CDR3: CASSLDGGSTDTQYF

V: TRBV7-2
size: .
J: TRBJ2-1
D: TRBD2
DNA: TGTGCCAGCAGCCTCGGGACTAGCGACCCCGTTGAGCAGTTCTTC
CDR3: CASSLGTSDPVEQFF